The T cell receptor (beta chain) described here comes from a study of blood T cell repertoires in COVID-19. About the study: The cDNA or gDNA used as material had been derived from T cells, B-cell-depleted T cells, or PBMCs.

Original processing methods: Cell counts per sample came from amplifying reference gene primers. Sequencing was performed with immunoSEQ multiplex PCR; in TCRdb, only in-frame clones are kept and a portion is missing. The DNA gave D and trimming, while V, J and clone size come from that table. The sample records tens of thousands of clones, 86% being singletons. V was shortened by 5 bases and J by 5 bases, with 13 bases between the two germline ends. The CDR3 loop spans 15 amino acids. Germline loops: CDR1 WSHSY, CDR2 SAAADI. This clonotype originated in a man aged 30-40 years with acute or convalescent COVID-19. The V call is TRBV10-2, the J call TRBJ1-6; D is uncertain. Sequencing was done on a sample of peripheral blood. The CDR3: CASSLALLDNSPLHF. Written as DNA, the CDR3 is TGCGCCAGCAGTTTGGCCCTTTTGGATAATTCACCCCTCCACTTT.